This entry lists 25 T cell receptor beta chains sequenced from one sample in a study of OX40 agonist ivuxolimab in advanced cancers. The protocol was immunoSEQ multiplex PCR, while the TCRdb copy is restricted to in-frame clones and leaves out a portion. The data contain 20,000 to 25,000 clones, 76% of them singletons. This specimen consisted of CD4+ or CD8+ T cells sorted from blood, obtained in a trial of the OX40 agonist ivuxolimab. These receptors all come from an adult with an advanced solid tumor such as melanoma, head and neck, liver or kidney cancer.

The chain joins TRBV5-1 to TRBJ2-3; D is undetermined. Deletions cut 5 bases from V and 3 bases from J, with 19 bases between. This CDR3 is 16 amino acids long. Germline V lookup: CDR1 SGHRS, CDR2 YFSETQ. The CDR3 region is CASSNQVRQNTDTQYF. In DNA form, the CDR3 reads TGCGCCAGCAGTAACCAGGTACGGCAGAATACAGATACGCAGTATTTT.

This clone was seen a handful of times. The rearrangement uses TRBV9 and TRBJ1-6; a weak D match, TRBD1 (5 bases). Trimming cost V 5 bases and J 5 bases, with 14 bases left between them. The germline V gene has CDR1 SGDLS and CDR2 YYNGEE. The CDR3 consists of 15 residues. The chain's CDR3 is CASRASGGNNSPLHF. DNA for the CDR3: TGTGCCAGCAGAGCCAGCGGGGGGAATAATTCACCCCTCCACTTT.

The chain combines TRBV7-7 with TRBJ2-7; D is perhaps TRBD1 or TRBD2 (5 bases each). V was clipped by 8 bases and J by 2 bases, with 16 bases between them. The length of the CDR3 is 14 residues. Germline CDR1 and CDR2: SSHAT and FNYEAQ (reference sequence). CDR3 protein: CASSPGTDTYEQYF. DNA of the CDR3: TGTGCCAGCTCTCCCGGGACGGACACCTACGAGCAGTACTTC.

V gene TRBV6-5 combines with J gene TRBJ1-3; weak D call: TRBD1 (6 bases). Germline loops: CDR1 MNHEY, CDR2 SVGAGI. The CDR3 spans 14 residues. The V and J ends lost 2 bases and 7 bases respectively, with 12 bases between them. The CDR3 DNA is TGTGCCAGCAGTTACACGACAGGTCGGAACACCATATATTTT. It yields the protein CASSYTTGRNTIYF.

The gene calls are TRBV6-5 and TRBJ1-2; no firm D call. V lost 7 bases and J 4 bases, leaving 16 bases between the germline ends. The CDR3 covers 14 residues. CDR1 MNHEY and CDR2 SVGAGI come from the germline V gene. CDR3 sequence: CASKTRRAGYGYTF. The CDR3 nucleotides read TGTGCCAGCAAAACCCGGAGGGCGGGCTATGGCTACACCTTC.

The genes are TRBV28 and TRBJ2-7, with unresolved D. Trimming shortened V by 2 bases and J by 1 base, and 12 bases separated the two germline ends. Looked up from germline, CDR1 is MDHEN and CDR2 is SYDVKM. The length of the CDR3 is 15 residues. This CDR3 reads CASSLRSYASYEQYF. CDR3 DNA sequence: TGTGCCAGCAGTTTAAGGTCTTACGCTTCCTACGAGCAGTACTTC.

The V and J genes are TRBV27 and TRBJ1-2; TRBD1 matches at 7 bases. Germline V CDR1 and CDR2: MNHEY, SMNVEV (reference sequence). Trimming took 6 bases from V and 3 from J; bases not matched to a gene: 4. The CDR3 covers 13 residues. The chain's CDR3 is CASSRQGHYGYTF. The CDR3 nucleotides are TGTGCCAGCAGCCGACAGGGCCACTATGGCTACACCTTC.

The chain links TRBV14 to TRBJ2-7; 10 bases agree with TRBD1. J was trimmed by 2 bases and V by 3 bases; bases with no gene match: 1. In germline, CDR1 is SGHDN, CDR2 FVKESK. CDR3 size: 14 residues. The CDR3 DNA sequence: TGTGCCAGCAGCCAGGGACAGGGGCCCTACGAGCAGTACTTC. Amino acids: CASSQGQGPYEQYF.

J is TRBJ1-1 and V is TRBV7-2, with D perhaps TRBD1 (6 bases). Trimming shortened V by 5 bases and J by 2 bases, and 18 bases separated the two germline ends. Germline CDR1 reads SGHTA; CDR2 reads FQGNSA. This CDR3 comprises 16 residues. The CDR3 region is CASSLKGQRKNTEAFF. The CDR3 region has the DNA TGTGCCAGCAGCCTTAAGGGACAAAGGAAAAACACTGAAGCTTTCTTT.

The chain couples TRBV7-2 to TRBJ2-3, with D perhaps TRBD2 (6 bases). V lost 7 bases, J lost 0 bases, and 14 bases lay in between. Germline-derived CDR1 and CDR2 are SGHTA and FQGNSA. The CDR3 loop spans 15 amino acids. The CDR3 DNA reads as TGTGCCAGCAACTTCTACGGGGGTAGCACAGATACGCAGTATTTT. Protein: CASNFYGGSTDTQYF.

The genes are TRBV6-5 and TRBJ2-5, with TRBD1 matching over 7 bases. CDR1 is MNHEY, CDR2 SVGAGI, per germline. The J segment lost 0 bases and the V segment lost 0 bases, leaving 4 bases of the junction unmatched. The CDR3 sequence is 16 residues long. In DNA, the CDR3 is TGTGCCAGCAGTTACTCGCCGACAGGGTACCAAGAGACCCAGTACTTC. This sequence encodes CASSYSPTGYQETQYF.

This chain connects TRBV11-3 to TRBJ2-5; 8 nucleotides align to TRBD2. Germline lookup yields CDR1 SGHNT and CDR2 YENEEA. V shed 5 bases, J shed 11 bases, and the junction held 7 bases outside the gene matches. The CDR3 loop spans 12 amino acids. The DNA for the CDR3 is TGTGCCAGCAGCATATCCCGGGGGGGGCAGTACTTC. Encoded protein: CASSISRGGQYF.

The V call is TRBV5-1, the J call TRBJ2-3, with a tentative D call TRBD1 (6 bases). The CDR3 totals 14 residues. In germline, CDR1 is SGHRS, CDR2 YFSETQ. With 2 bases removed from V and 3 bases from J, the gap between germline ends came to 10 bases. The CDR3 DNA sequence: TGCGCCAGCAGCTTAGGGGGAATAACAGATACGCAGTATTTT. It codes for CASSLGGITDTQYF.

The chain employs TRBV10-1 and TRBJ2-1; 9 nucleotides align to TRBD1. The CDR3 sequence is 15 residues long. With 2 bases clipped from V and 8 bases from J, the junction kept 7 bases outside the gene matches. From germline, CDR1 is WNHNN and CDR2 SYGVQD (reference sequence). CDR3 bases: TGCGCCAGCAGTGAGCCGGGACAGGGTATCGATGAGCAGTTCTTC. It specifies CASSEPGQGIDEQFF.

CDR3 coding DNA: TGTGCCAGCAGCTTAGATGAAGGCGGGAACACTGAAGCTTTCTTT. Protein sequence: CASSLDEGGNTEAFF. The chain combines TRBV7-9 with TRBJ1-1; D not resolved. CDR3 length: 15 amino acids. CDR1 SEHNR and CDR2 FQNEAQ come from the germline V gene (reference sequence). Trimming removed 1 base at V and 1 base at J, with 10 bases between.

The rearrangement links TRBV11-1 to TRBJ2-7; unclear D gene. Trimming removed 5 bases from V and 4 bases from J, with 15 bases in between. The length of the CDR3 is 14 residues. Germline lookup yields CDR1 SGHAT and CDR2 FQDESV (reference sequence). CDR3 residues: CASSPRTQGYEQYF. CDR3 nucleotide sequence: TGTGCCAGCAGCCCCCGGACGCAAGGGTACGAGCAGTACTTC.

This chain links TRBV6-1 with TRBJ2-7; either TRBD1 or TRBD2 may supply D (5 bases each). Germline loops: CDR1 MNHNS, CDR2 SASEGT. Deletions cut 0 bases from V and 0 bases from J, with 15 bases between. The CDR3 runs 17 residues. CDR3 in DNA: TGTGCCAGCAGTGAAGCCCACGCCGGGACGGCCTCCTACGAGCAGTACTTC. It yields the protein CASSEAHAGTASYEQYF.

The rearrangement links TRBV10-3 to TRBJ2-7; D possibly corresponds to TRBD2 (6 bases). Germline-derived CDR1 and CDR2 are ENHRY and SYGVKD. V lost 3 bases, J lost 4 bases, and 10 bases lay in between. The CDR3 length is 13 residues. CDR3: CAISDYGGYEQYV. DNA for the CDR3: TGTGCCATCAGTGACTACGGGGGATACGAGCAGTACGTC.

The table lists this clone with a few counts. V gene TRBV7-9 combines with J gene TRBJ2-1, with 11 positions matching TRBD1. CDR3 length: 17 residues. Germline V gene sequence: CDR1 SEHNR, CDR2 FQNEAQ (reference sequence). Trimming cost V 5 bases and J 4 bases; bases outside gene matches: 10. CDR3 residues: CASSTRTGTGGYNEQFF. The DNA of the CDR3 is TGTGCCAGCAGCACGCGGACCGGGACAGGGGGTTACAATGAGCAGTTCTTC.

The chain joins TRBV5-1 to TRBJ1-6; 8 bases are a match to TRBD1. Germline V gene data show CDR1 as SGHRS and CDR2 as YFSETQ. The trim removed 0 bases at V and 9 bases at J, leaving 5 bases unmatched. CDR3 size: 15 residues. This chain's CDR3 is CASSLGTGRFSPLHF. The CDR3 nucleotides are TGCGCCAGCAGCTTGGGGACAGGGAGGTTTTCACCCCTCCACTTT.

This clone showed up just once. The V call is TRBV6-5, the J call TRBJ1-1, with D maybe TRBD1 (5 bases). The length of the CDR3 is 14 residues. V was clipped by 5 bases and J by 1 base, with 11 bases between them. The V gene's germline CDR1 is MNHEY and CDR2 SVGAGI. The CDR3 protein is CASSKHGQNTEAFF. CDR3 bases: TGTGCCAGCAGTAAACATGGACAGAACACTGAAGCTTTCTTT.

V usage is TRBV14 and J usage is TRBJ2-5, with 7 bases identical to TRBD2. The CDR3 sequence is 13 residues long. V dropped 2 bases and J dropped 5; count of bases not matched to a gene: 2. Per germline, CDR1 SGHDN and CDR2 FVKESK. CDR3 protein: CASSQWGGETQYF. Written as DNA, the CDR3 is TGTGCCAGCAGCCAATGGGGAGGGGAGACCCAGTACTTC.

Only one count was recorded for this clone. Distinct nucleotide sequences in the sample also encode this CDR3. The chain employs TRBV29-1 and TRBJ1-2; weak D call: TRBD1 (6 bases). The CDR3 runs 14 residues. V lost 5 bases, J lost 2 bases, and 15 bases lay in between. Germline V gives CDR1 SQVTM, CDR2 ANQGSEA. The CDR3 coding sequence is TGCAGCGTTTTGGGGAGGGGGGCGAACTATGGCTACACCTTC. It translates to CSVLGRGANYGYTF.

The V and J genes are TRBV6-5 and TRBJ2-7; D uncertain. The V gene's germline CDR1 is MNHEY and CDR2 SVGAGI. This CDR3 contains 12 residues. The germline V and J ends were trimmed by 5 bases and 7 bases, with 12 bases remaining between them. The CDR3 spells CASSNPAREQYF. The CDR3 DNA follows: TGTGCCAGCAGTAATCCGGCGAGAGAGCAGTACTTC.

The chain joins TRBV4-1 to TRBJ1-3, with D possibly being TRBD1 (5 bases). This CDR3 is 18 amino acids long. Germline lookup yields CDR1 MGHRA and CDR2 YSYEKL. Deletions cut 0 bases from V and 0 bases from J, with 15 bases between. The CDR3 nucleotides read TGCGCCAGCAGCCAAGATGCGGTCGGGGCCAACTCTGGAAACACCATATATTTT. Translated: CASSQDAVGANSGNTIYF.